The 14 T cell receptor beta chains below come from one sample, sequenced in a study of CD8 T cells in ankylosing spondylitis. MiXCR was run by TCRdb on the 5' RACE reads, yielding one entry per CDR3 protein. The data hold roughly 240,000 distinct CDR3 sequences, with 30% to 40% observed a single time. Sequencing input: blood, either unsorted or a sorted T cell fraction (not recorded which). Every receptor here comes from a male donor with ankylosing spondylitis or in good health (not recorded which).

This chain uses TRBV20-1 with TRBJ1-2; no definite D call. The CDR3 sequence is 16 residues long. Germline-derived CDR1 and CDR2 are DFQATT and SNEGSKA (reference sequence). Trimming took 2 bases from V and 8 from J, leaving 24 bases between them. The CDR3 DNA sequence: TGCAGTGCTAGACCAACGTCCGGGCCTCCCATGGGGGGCTACACCTTC. Protein sequence: CSARPTSGPPMGGYTF.

In its sample, this clonotype was seen a few times. The gene calls are TRBV5-1 and TRBJ2-1; 13 bases agree with TRBD2. Looked up from germline, CDR1 is SGHRS and CDR2 is YFSETQ. V lost 1 base and J lost 1; bases outside the gene matches: 2. This CDR3 comprises 17 residues. The CDR3 DNA is TGCGCCAGCAGCTTGACTAGCGGGGGGGCATCCTACAATGAGCAGTTCTTC. This translates into CASSLTSGGASYNEQFF.

The rearrangement links TRBV12-3 or TRBV12-4 to TRBJ2-3; weak D call: TRBD2 (6 bases). The CDR3 contains 14 residues. V shed 8 bases and J shed 3 bases, with 15 bases lying between them. The CDR3 is CASGSGLPTDTQYF. DNA of the CDR3: TGTGCCAGCGGGTCGGGACTCCCTACAGATACGCAGTATTTT.

The chain recombines TRBV28 with TRBJ2-7; D is unresolved. V was trimmed by 5 bases and J by 1 base, leaving 6 bases between them. The germline gives CDR1 MDHEN, CDR2 SYDVKM. CDR3 size: 12 residues. In DNA, the CDR3 is TGTGCCAGCAGTGATTTTTCCTACGAGCAGTACTTC. It encodes CASSDFSYEQYF. The full variable domain, rest sourced from reference TRBV28 and TRBJ2-7, is DVKVTQSSRYLVKRTGEKVFLECVQDMDHENMFWYRQDPGLGLRLIYFSYDVKMKEKGDIPEGYSVSREKKERFSLILESASTNQTSMYLCASSDFSYEQYFGPGTRLTVT.

The chain employs TRBV29-1 and TRBJ2-1; 13 bases align to TRBD2. Germline-derived CDR1 and CDR2 are SQVTM and ANQGSEA. V shed 3 bases, J shed 1 base, and the junction held 6 bases outside the gene matches. The CDR3 is 17 residues long. CDR3: CSVERLAGGQSYNEQFF. CDR3 nucleotides: TGCAGCGTTGAGCGACTAGCGGGGGGACAATCCTACAATGAGCAGTTCTTC.

Written as DNA, the CDR3 is TGTGCCATCAGAGTATCACCGAACACCGGGGAGCTGTTTTTT. Residues: CAIRVSPNTGELFF. The chain uses TRBV10-3 and TRBJ2-2; the D is unclear. From germline, CDR1 is ENHRY and CDR2 SYGVKD. The CDR3 sequence is 14 residues long. V was shortened by 6 bases and J by 0 bases, with 8 bases between the two germline ends.

The sample holds a few counts of this clonotype. The V gene is TRBV12-3 or TRBV12-4, the J gene TRBJ2-5; D remains unclear. This CDR3 is built from 14 residues. V lost 1 base and J lost 3, with 9 bases in between. The CDR3 DNA reads TGTGCCAGCAGTTTAGGTGCCGGAGAAGAGACCCAGTACTTC. Encoded protein: CASSLGAGEETQYF.

This sequence joins TRBV12-3 or TRBV12-4 and TRBJ2-5; perhaps TRBD1 as D (5 bases). This CDR3 contains 12 residues. V lost 7 bases and J lost 3, with 9 bases in between. The CDR3 coding sequence is TGTGCCAGCACCCCGGACAAAGAGACCCAGTACTTC. Its protein product is CASTPDKETQYF.

This clonotype was counted a few times. The gene calls are TRBV7-9 and TRBJ2-7; 7 bases line up with TRBD1. This CDR3 is built from 14 residues. V was pared by 5 bases and J by 0 bases, with 4 bases of the junction left unmatched. The germline V gene has CDR1 SEHNR and CDR2 FQNEAQ (reference sequence). The CDR3 loop reads CASSHRDSSYEQYF. DNA for the CDR3: TGTGCCAGCAGCCACCGGGACAGCTCCTACGAGCAGTACTTC. Based on the CDR3 plus reference TRBV7-9 and TRBJ2-7, the full variable domain is DTGVSQNPRHKITKRGQNVTFRCDPISEHNRLYWYRQTLGQGPEFLTYFQNEAQLEKSRLLSDRFSAERPKGSFSTLEIQRTEQGDSAMYLCASSHRDSSYEQYFGPGTRLTVT.

This clonotype was seen only a few times. This sequence joins TRBV5-6 and TRBJ2-1; D is unresolved. Per the germline V gene, CDR1 is SGHDT and CDR2 is YYEEEE. This CDR3 comprises 16 residues. V was clipped by 0 bases and J by 1 base, with 11 bases between them. The CDR3 here is CASSLGRPSSYNEQFF. As DNA, the CDR3 is TGTGCCAGCAGCTTGGGACGCCCATCTTCCTACAATGAGCAGTTCTTC. Full variable domain (outside the CDR3, taken from reference TRBV5-6 and TRBJ2-1): DAGVTQSPTHLIKTRGQQVTLRCSPKSGHDTVSWYQQALGQGPQFIFQYYEEEERQRGNFPDRFSGHQFPNYSSELNVNALLLGDSALYLCASSLGRPSSYNEQFFGPGTRLTVL.

The chain carries TRBV6-1 and TRBJ2-1; D call uncertain. CDR1 and CDR2 (germline): MNHNS, SASEGT. CDR3 length: 15 amino acids. The V gene lost 4 bases and the J gene lost 0 bases, with 10 bases spanning the gap. The CDR3 loop reads CASSARVLSYNEQFF. The CDR3 nucleotides read TGTGCCAGCAGTGCACGGGTCCTCTCCTACAATGAGCAGTTCTTC.

The rearrangement joins TRBV11-2 to TRBJ2-1, with 9 bases that match TRBD2. The CDR3 totals 14 residues. The J segment lost 7 bases and the V segment lost 5 bases, leaving 6 bases of the junction unmatched. The germline V gene encodes CDR1 SGHAT and CDR2 FQNNGV. CDR3 residues: CASSHAGGRNEQFF. The CDR3 DNA sequence: TGTGCCAGCAGCCACGCGGGGGGGAGGAATGAGCAGTTCTTC.

The rearrangement joins TRBV28 to TRBJ2-7; D is ambiguous. With 6 bases removed from V and 7 bases from J, the gap between germline ends came to 22 bases. This CDR3 comprises 15 residues. Germline V gene data show CDR1 as MDHEN and CDR2 as SYDVKM. The CDR3 coding sequence is TGTGCCAGCAGCGCCCGGCTAAGACCAAGCCTTGAGCAGTACTTC. Its protein is CASSARLRPSLEQYF.

The gene calls are TRBV6-2 or TRBV6-3 and TRBJ2-1, with 12 bases that match TRBD2. The CDR3 runs to 20 residues. Germline V gives CDR1 MNHEY, CDR2 SVGEGT. Losses at the gene ends were 6 bases for V and 2 bases for J; bases not matched to a gene: 17. CDR3 amino acids: CASRYHSVGTSGGTYNEQFF. The CDR3 DNA sequence: TGTGCCAGCAGGTATCACTCAGTCGGCACTAGCGGGGGGACCTACAATGAGCAGTTCTTC.